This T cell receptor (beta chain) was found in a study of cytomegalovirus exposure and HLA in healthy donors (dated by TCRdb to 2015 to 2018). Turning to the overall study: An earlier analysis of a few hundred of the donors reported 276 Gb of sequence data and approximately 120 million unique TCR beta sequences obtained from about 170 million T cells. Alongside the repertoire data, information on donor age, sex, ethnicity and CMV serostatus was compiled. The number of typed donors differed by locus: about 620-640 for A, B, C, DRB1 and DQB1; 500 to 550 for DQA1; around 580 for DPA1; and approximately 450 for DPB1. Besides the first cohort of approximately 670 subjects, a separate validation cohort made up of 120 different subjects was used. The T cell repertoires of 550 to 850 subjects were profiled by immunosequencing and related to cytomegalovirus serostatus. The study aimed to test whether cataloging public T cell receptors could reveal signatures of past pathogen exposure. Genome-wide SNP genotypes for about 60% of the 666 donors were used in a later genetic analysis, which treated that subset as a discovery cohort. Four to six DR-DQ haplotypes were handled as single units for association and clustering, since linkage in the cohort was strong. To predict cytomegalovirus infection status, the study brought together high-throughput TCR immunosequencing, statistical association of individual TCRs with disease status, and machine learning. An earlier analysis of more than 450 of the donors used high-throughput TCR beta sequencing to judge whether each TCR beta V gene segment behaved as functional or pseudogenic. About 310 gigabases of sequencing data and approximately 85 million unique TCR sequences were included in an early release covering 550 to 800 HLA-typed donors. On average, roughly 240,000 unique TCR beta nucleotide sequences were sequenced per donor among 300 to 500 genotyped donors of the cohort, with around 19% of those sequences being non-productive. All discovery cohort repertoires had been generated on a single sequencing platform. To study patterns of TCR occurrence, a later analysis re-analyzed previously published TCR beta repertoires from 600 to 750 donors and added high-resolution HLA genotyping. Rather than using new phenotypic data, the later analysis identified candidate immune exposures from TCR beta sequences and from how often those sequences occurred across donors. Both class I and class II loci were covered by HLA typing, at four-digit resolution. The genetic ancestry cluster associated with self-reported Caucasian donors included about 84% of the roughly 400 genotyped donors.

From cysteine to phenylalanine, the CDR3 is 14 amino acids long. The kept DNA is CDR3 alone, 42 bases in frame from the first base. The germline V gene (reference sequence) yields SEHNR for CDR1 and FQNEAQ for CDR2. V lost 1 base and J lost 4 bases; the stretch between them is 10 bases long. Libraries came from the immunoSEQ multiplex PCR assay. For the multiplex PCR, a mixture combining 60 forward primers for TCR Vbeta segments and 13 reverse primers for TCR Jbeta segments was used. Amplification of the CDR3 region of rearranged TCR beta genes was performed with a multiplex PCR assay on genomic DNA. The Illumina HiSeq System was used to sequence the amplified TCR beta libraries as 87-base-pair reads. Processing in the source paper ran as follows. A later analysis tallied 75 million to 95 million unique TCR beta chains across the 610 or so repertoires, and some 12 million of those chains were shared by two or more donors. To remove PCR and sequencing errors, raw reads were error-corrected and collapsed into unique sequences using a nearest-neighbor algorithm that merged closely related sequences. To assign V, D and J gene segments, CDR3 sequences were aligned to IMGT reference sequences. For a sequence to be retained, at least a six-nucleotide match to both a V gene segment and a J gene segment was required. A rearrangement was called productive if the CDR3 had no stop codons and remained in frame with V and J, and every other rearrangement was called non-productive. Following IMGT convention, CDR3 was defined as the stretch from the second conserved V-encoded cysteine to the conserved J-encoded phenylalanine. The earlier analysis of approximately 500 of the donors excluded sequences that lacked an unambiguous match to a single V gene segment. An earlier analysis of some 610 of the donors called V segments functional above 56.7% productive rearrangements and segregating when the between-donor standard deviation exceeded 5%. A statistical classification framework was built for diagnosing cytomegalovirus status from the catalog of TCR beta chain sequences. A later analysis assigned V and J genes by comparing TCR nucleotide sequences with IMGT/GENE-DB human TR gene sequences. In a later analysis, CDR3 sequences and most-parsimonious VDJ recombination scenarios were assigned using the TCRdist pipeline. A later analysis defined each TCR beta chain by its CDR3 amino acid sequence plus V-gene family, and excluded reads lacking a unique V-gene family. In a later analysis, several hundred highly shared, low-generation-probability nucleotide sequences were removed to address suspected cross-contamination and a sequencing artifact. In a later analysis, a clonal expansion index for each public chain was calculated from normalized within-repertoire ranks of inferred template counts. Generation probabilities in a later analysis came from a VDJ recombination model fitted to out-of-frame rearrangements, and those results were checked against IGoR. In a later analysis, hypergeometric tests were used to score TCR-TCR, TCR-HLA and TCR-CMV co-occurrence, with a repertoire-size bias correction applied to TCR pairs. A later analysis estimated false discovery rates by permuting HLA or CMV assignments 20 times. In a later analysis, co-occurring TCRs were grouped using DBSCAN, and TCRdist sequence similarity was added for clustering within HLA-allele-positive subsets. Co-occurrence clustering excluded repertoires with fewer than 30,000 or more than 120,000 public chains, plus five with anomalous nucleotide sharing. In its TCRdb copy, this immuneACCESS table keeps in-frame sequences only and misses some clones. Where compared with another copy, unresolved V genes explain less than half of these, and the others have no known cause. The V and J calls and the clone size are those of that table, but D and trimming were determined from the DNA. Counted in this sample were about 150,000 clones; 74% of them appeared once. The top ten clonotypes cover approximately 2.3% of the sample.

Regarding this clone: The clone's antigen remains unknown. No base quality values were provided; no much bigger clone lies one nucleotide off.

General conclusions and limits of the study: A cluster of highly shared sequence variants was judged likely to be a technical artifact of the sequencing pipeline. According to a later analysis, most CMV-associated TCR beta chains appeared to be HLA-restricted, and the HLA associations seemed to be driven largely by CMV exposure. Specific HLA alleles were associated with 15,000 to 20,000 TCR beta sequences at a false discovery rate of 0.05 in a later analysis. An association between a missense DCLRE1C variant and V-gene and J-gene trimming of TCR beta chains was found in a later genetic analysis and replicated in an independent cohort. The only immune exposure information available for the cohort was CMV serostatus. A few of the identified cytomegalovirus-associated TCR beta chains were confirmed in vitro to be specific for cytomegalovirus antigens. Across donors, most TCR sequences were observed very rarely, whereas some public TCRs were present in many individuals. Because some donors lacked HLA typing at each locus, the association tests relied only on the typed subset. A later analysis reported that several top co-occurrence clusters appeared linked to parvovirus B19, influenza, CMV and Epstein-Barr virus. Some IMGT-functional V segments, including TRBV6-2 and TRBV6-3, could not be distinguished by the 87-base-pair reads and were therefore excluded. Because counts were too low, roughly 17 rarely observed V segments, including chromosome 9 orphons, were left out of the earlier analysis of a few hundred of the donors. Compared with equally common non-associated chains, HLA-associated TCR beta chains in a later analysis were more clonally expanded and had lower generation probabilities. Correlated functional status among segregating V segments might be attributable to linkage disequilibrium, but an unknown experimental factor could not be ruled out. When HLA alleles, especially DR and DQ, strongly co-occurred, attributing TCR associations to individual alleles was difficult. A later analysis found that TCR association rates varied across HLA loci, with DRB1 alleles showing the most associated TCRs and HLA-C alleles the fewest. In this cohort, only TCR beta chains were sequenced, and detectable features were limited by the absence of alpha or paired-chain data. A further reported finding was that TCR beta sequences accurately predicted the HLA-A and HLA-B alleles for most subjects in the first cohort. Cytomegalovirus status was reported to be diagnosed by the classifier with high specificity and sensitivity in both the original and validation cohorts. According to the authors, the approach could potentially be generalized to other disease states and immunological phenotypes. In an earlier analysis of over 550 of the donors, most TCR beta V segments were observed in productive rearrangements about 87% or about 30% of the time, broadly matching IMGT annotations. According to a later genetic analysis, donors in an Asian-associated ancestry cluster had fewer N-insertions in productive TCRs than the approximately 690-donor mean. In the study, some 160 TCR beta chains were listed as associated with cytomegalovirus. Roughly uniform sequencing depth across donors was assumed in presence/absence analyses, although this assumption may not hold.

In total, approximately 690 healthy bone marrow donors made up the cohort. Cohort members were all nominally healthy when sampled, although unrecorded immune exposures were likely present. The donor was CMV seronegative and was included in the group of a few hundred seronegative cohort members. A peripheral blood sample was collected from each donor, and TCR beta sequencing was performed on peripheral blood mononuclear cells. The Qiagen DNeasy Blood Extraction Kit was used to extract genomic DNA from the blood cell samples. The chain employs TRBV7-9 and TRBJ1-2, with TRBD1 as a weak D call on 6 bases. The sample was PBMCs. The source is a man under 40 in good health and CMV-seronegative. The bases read TGTGCCAGCAGCTTAGGGACAGCAACCTATGGCTACACCTTC. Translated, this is CASSLGTATYGYTF.